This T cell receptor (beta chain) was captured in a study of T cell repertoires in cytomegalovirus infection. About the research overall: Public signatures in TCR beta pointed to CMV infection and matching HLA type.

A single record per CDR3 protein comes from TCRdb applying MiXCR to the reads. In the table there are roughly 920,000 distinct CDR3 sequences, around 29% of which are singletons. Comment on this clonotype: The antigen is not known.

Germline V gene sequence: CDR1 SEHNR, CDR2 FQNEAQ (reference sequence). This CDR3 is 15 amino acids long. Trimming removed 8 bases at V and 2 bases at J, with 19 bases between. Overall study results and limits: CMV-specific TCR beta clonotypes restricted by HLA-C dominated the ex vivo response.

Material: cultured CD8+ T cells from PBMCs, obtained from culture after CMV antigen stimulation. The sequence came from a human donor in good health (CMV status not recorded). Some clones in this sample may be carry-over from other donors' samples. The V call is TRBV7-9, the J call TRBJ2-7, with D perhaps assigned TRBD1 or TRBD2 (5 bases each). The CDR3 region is CASGTPGPLTYEQYF. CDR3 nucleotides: TGTGCCAGCGGGACGCCCGGTCCCTTAACCTACGAGCAGTACTTC.